The text below deals with one T cell receptor beta chain. This CDR3 region has 14 residues. The junction had 5 bases not matched to a gene; V was cut back by 3 bases and J by 4 bases. CDR1 and CDR2 from the germline V gene are SGHRS and YFSETQ. This sample was included in a study of blood T cell repertoires in COVID-19. Using immunoSEQ multiplex PCR, the repertoire was profiled, and TCRdb retains in-frame clones only, with some absent. The sample contains fewer than 200,000 clones, over 75% of which appear only once. The TCR was taken from a young woman who had recovered from COVID-19. Sequences were obtained from PBMCs or T cells enriched from blood (not recorded which). The chain links TRBV5-1 to TRBJ2-7, with TRBD1 matching 9 bases. In DNA, the CDR3 is TGCGCCAGCAGCTGGGGGGACAGGGCATACGAGCAGTACTTC. Translating gives CASSWGDRAYEQYF. The whole variable domain, remainder taken from reference TRBV5-1 and TRBJ2-7, is KAGVTQTPRYLIKTRGQQVTLSCSPISGHRSVSWYQQTPGQGLQFLFEYFSETQRNKGNFPGRFSGRQFSNSRSEMNVSTLELGDSALYLCASSWGDRAYEQYFGPGTRLTVT.